The 32 T cell receptor beta chains below all came from one sample that was sequenced in a study of cytomegalovirus exposure and HLA in healthy donors. The PCR used 60 Vbeta and 13 Jbeta primers. This table comes from immunoSEQ multiplex PCR, and its TCRdb copy is limited to in-frame clones, with some not included. The table shows about 200,000 clones, with over 80% occurring only once. Sequencing was performed on PBMCs. These receptors originate from a middle-aged man in good health and CMV-seropositive.

The genes are TRBV29-1 and TRBJ2-1; TRBD2 matches 7 bases. CDR1 is SQVTM, CDR2 ANQGSEA, per germline. The CDR3 sequence is 18 residues long. Germline trimming cut 1 base from V and 0 bases from J; bases unmatched to any gene: 12. The CDR3 nucleotides are TGCAGCGTTGAAGGGCCCTATGCTAGCGGTAGCTCCTACAATGAGCAGTTCTTC. Protein sequence: CSVEGPYASGSSYNEQFF.

V gene TRBV27 combines with J gene TRBJ2-3; D is unclear. CDR3 length equals 17 residues. V lost 5 bases and J lost 0, with 18 bases in between. The germline V gene encodes CDR1 MNHEY and CDR2 SMNVEV (reference sequence). CDR3 nucleotide sequence: TGTGCCAGCAGTCGCGACAAGGTTCCAACTAGCACAGATACGCAGTATTTT. Protein: CASSRDKVPTSTDTQYF.

This chain connects TRBV18 to TRBJ1-5; D uncertain. The CDR3 loop spans 15 amino acids. Germline V gene sequence: CDR1 KGHSH, CDR2 LQKENI. Trimming removed 2 bases at V and 1 base at J, with 9 bases between. Written as DNA, the CDR3 is TGTGCCAGCTCACCAGACCAGGCCAGCAATCAGCCCCAGCATTTT. It yields the protein CASSPDQASNQPQHF.

On this clone itself: In this CDR3 the conserved last residue, phenylalanine or tryptophan, is missing, so a read error is likely. The DNA is left out, because the CDR3 cannot be placed on it with certainty; the CDR3 is given as TCRdb lists it. The chain carries TRBV6-1 and TRBJ1-1. A total of 10 residues make up the CDR3, ends included. Germline V gene data show CDR1 as MNHNS and CDR2 as SASEGT. The CDR3 loop is CASSDSRPLP.

The chain links TRBV29-1 to TRBJ1-5; 7 nucleotides match TRBD1. The length of the CDR3 is 15 residues. Losses at the gene ends were 5 bases for V and 0 bases for J; bases not matched to a gene: 7. Germline V gene data show CDR1 as SQVTM and CDR2 as ANQGSEA. CDR3 amino acids: CSVRKTGDSNQPQHF. The DNA for the CDR3 is TGCAGCGTTCGAAAAACAGGGGATAGCAATCAGCCCCAGCATTTT.

The rearrangement uses TRBV10-3 and TRBJ2-7; D is possibly TRBD1 or TRBD2 (5 bases each). Trimming stripped 0 bases from V and 7 bases from J, with 10 bases between. Germline V gene data show CDR1 as ENHRY and CDR2 as SYGVKD. This CDR3 region has 13 residues. CDR3 in DNA: TGTGCCATCAGTGAGTCGACTTGGGGGGAGCAGTACGTC. Translating gives CAISESTWGEQYV.

V usage is TRBV2 and J usage is TRBJ2-7; unclear D gene. Germline CDR1 is SNHLY and CDR2 is FYNNEI. This CDR3 is built from 13 residues. V lost 5 bases to trimming and J lost 3 bases, with 11 bases between them. The CDR3: CASSPNSLYEQYF. The CDR3 DNA reads as TGTGCCAGCAGTCCGAATAGCCTCTACGAGCAGTACTTC.

V and J are TRBV27 and TRBJ1-2; the match to TRBD1 covers 8 bases. CDR1 is MNHEY and CDR2 is SMNVEV in the germline V gene (reference sequence). V lost 5 bases and J lost 4; bases outside the gene matches: 3. This CDR3 region has 13 residues. The CDR3 DNA is TGTGCCAGCAGTCCGGACAGGGTCTATGGCTACACCTTC. Protein sequence: CASSPDRVYGYTF.

The chain couples TRBV5-6 to TRBJ1-2; 12 bases align to TRBD1. V lost 4 bases to trimming and J lost 7 bases; unmatched junction nucleotides: 5. The CDR3 covers 14 residues. Germline CDR1 SGHDT, CDR2 YYEEEE. This CDR3 reads CASSPGQGAAGYTF. The DNA for the CDR3 is TGTGCCAGCAGCCCGGGACAGGGGGCAGCTGGCTACACCTTC.

The chain combines TRBV7-9 with TRBJ2-7, with 8 positions matching TRBD1. This CDR3 spans 13 amino acids. Germline lookup yields CDR1 SEHNR and CDR2 FQNEAQ (reference sequence). The V and J ends lost 3 bases and 7 bases, in that order; junction bases with no gene match: 5. Written as DNA, the CDR3 is TGTGCCAGCAGCTTCAGGGGGCGCGATGAGCAGTACTTC. Translating gives CASSFRGRDEQYF.

The chain uses TRBV11-2 and TRBJ1-1; possible D gene TRBD1, 6 bases. CDR1 is SGHAT, CDR2 FQNNGV, per germline. V dropped 4 bases and J dropped 7 bases, with 16 bases sitting between them. The CDR3 has 14 amino acids. The DNA of the CDR3 is TGTGCCAGCAGCTCCCGAGACAGGAGAGGTGAAGCTTTCTTT. This sequence encodes CASSSRDRRGEAFF.

This clone has a single count. No DNA is shown, since the ends of the CDR3 on it are uncertain; the CDR3 is the one TCRdb lists. The chain combines TRBV28 with TRBJ2-7; TRBD2 is taken as the D call from the table, unchecked against the DNA. The CDR3 spans 17 amino acids, including both terminal residues. The V gene's germline CDR1 is MDHEN and CDR2 SYDVKM. The CDR3 loop reads CASSFEVASGSRGGEYV.

V and J are TRBV2 and TRBJ2-5; TRBD2 agrees at 10 bases. Germline trimming cut 7 bases from V and 3 bases from J; bases unmatched to any gene: 8. This CDR3 spans 15 amino acids. CDR1 is SNHLY and CDR2 is FYNNEI in the germline V gene. The CDR3 sequence is CASTWGLAGEETQYF. The CDR3 nucleotides are TGTGCCAGCACCTGGGGGCTAGCGGGAGAAGAGACCCAGTACTTC.

This clone has just one count. The rearrangement links TRBV27 to TRBJ2-7; 10 positions agree with TRBD1. The CDR3 is made up of 16 amino acids. Trimming took 5 bases from V and 0 from J; bases not matched to a gene: 7. Germline lookup yields CDR1 MNHEY and CDR2 SMNVEV (reference sequence). The chain's CDR3 is CASSRQGADGSYEQYF. Here the CDR3 DNA reads TGTGCCAGCAGTAGACAGGGGGCTGATGGCTCCTACGAGCAGTACTTC.

CDR3 DNA: TGTGCCAGCAGTGAACGACAGGGTCCTACCTACGAGCAGTACGTC. Its protein product is CASSERQGPTYEQYV. The V call is TRBV6-1, the J call TRBJ2-7; 7 bases are a match to TRBD1. Germline V gene data show CDR1 as MNHNS and CDR2 as SASEGT. With 2 bases clipped from V and 2 bases from J, the junction kept 6 bases outside the gene matches. There are 15 residues in the CDR3.

The chain combines TRBV5-1 with TRBJ2-7; TRBD2 matches 7 bases. There are 16 residues in the CDR3. Germline V CDR1 and CDR2: SGHRS, YFSETQ. Losses at the gene ends were 0 bases for V and 0 bases for J; bases not matched to a gene: 6. The CDR3, as DNA: TGCGCCAGCAGCTTGGCGGGAGGCCTCCTCTCCTACGAGCAGTACTTC. Translating it yields CASSLAGGLLSYEQYF.

This clone has only a few counts. The gene calls are TRBV9 and TRBJ1-1; 9 positions match TRBD1. V was pared by 5 bases and J by 7 bases, with 9 bases of the junction left unmatched. Germline lookup yields CDR1 SGDLS and CDR2 YYNGEE. CDR3 length: 14 residues. The CDR3, as DNA: TGTGCCAGCAGTCCTTACAGGGGGCTGGGTGAAGCTTTCTTT. Translating gives CASSPYRGLGEAFF.

The genes are TRBV5-1 and TRBJ1-2, with 7 bases that match TRBD1. Germline loops: CDR1 SGHRS, CDR2 YFSETQ. The ends lost 3 bases at V and 13 bases at J; junction bases unmatched: 6. The CDR3 spans 11 residues. The CDR3 bases are TGCGCCAGCAGCTCTGACAGGGAGGCCACCTTC. It yields the protein CASSSDREATF.

CDR3 coding DNA: TGTGCCAGCAGCGTAGCGGGACAATCTGGGGCCAACGTCCTGACTTTC. It codes for CASSVAGQSGANVLTF. This sequence joins TRBV9 and TRBJ2-6; possible D gene TRBD1, 6 bases. Germline V gene sequence: CDR1 SGDLS, CDR2 YYNGEE. The CDR3 runs 16 residues. Deletions cut 0 bases from V and 1 base from J, with 8 bases between.

The chain links TRBV19 to TRBJ1-2; no firm D call. The CDR3 is made up of 13 amino acids. V lost 1 base and J lost 10, with 13 bases in between. Germline assignment: CDR1 LNHDA and CDR2 SQIVND (reference sequence). CDR3: CASSIGEVRDYTF. The CDR3 DNA reads as TGTGCCAGTAGTATAGGGGAGGTAAGGGACTACACCTTC.

The chain recombines TRBV19 with TRBJ1-5; possibly TRBD1 for D (5 bases). Trimming stripped 4 bases from V and 4 bases from J, with 11 bases between. Germline V gene sequence: CDR1 LNHDA, CDR2 SQIVND (reference sequence). This CDR3 contains 14 residues. Here the CDR3 reads CASSTRVTNQPQHF. The CDR3 bases are TGTGCCAGTAGTACCAGGGTAACTAATCAGCCCCAGCATTTT.

The CDR3 DNA reads TGTGCCAGCAGAGAACAGGGGGCTGTAGATACGCAGTATTTT. Translation gives CASREQGAVDTQYF. The gene calls are TRBV27 and TRBJ2-3, with 9 bases identical to TRBD1. The CDR3 totals 14 residues. Germline CDR1 is MNHEY and CDR2 is SMNVEV (reference sequence). V lost 6 bases, J lost 5 bases, and 6 bases stayed unmatched.

The CDR3 is CASSLESGEWDTIYF. The CDR3 DNA reads TGCGCCAGCAGCTTGGAGTCCGGGGAGTGGGACACCATATATTTT. This chain connects TRBV5-1 to TRBJ1-3; D is unclear. CDR3 length: 15 residues. The V gene's germline CDR1 is SGHRS and CDR2 YFSETQ. Trimming took off 0 bases at V and 8 bases at J, with 15 bases between the two ends.

The chain uses TRBV18 and TRBJ1-2; a weak D match, TRBD1 (5 bases). Trimming removed 0 bases at V and 7 bases at J, with 12 bases between. This CDR3 has 14 amino acids. The V gene's germline CDR1 is KGHSH and CDR2 LQKENI. The DNA of the CDR3 is TGTGCCAGCTCACCACCCCGACAGTCCCCTGGCTACACCTTC. Its translation: CASSPPRQSPGYTF.

This rearrangement joins TRBV27 to TRBJ2-6, with a tentative D call TRBD1 (5 bases). Trimming removed 3 bases at V and 2 bases at J, with 8 bases between. Germline assignment: CDR1 MNHEY and CDR2 SMNVEV (reference sequence). The CDR3 covers 15 residues. The CDR3 nucleotides read TGTGCCAGCAGTTTTCAGGGTACTGGGGCCAACGTCCTGACTTTC. It encodes CASSFQGTGANVLTF.

This CDR3 reads CAWSGTGQMNTEAFF. CDR3 DNA sequence: TGTGCCTGGAGTGGCACGGGACAGATGAACACTGAAGCTTTCTTT. The chain couples TRBV30 to TRBJ1-1; 7 nucleotides match TRBD1. There are 15 residues in the CDR3. V lost 1 base, J lost 0 bases, and 5 bases stayed unmatched. Germline V gene data show CDR1 as GTSNPN and CDR2 as SVGIG (reference sequence).

The chain joins TRBV5-4 to TRBJ2-7; D might be TRBD1 (6 bases). CDR1 is SGHNT, CDR2 YYREEE, per germline (reference sequence). The CDR3 sequence is 14 residues long. Trimming removed 6 bases from V and 0 bases from J, with 13 bases in between. The CDR3 here is CASTTDSSSYEQYF. In DNA, the CDR3 is TGTGCCAGCACAACGGACAGCTCCTCCTACGAGCAGTACTTC.

This clone was counted only a few times. The V gene is TRBV10-3, the J gene TRBJ1-4; TRBD1 matches 7 bases. Looked up from germline, CDR1 is ENHRY and CDR2 is SYGVKD. This CDR3 has 13 residues. J lost 3 bases, V lost 6 bases, and 1 base had no gene match. The CDR3 reads CAISQGANEKLFF. CDR3 coding DNA: TGTGCCATCAGCCAGGGGGCTAATGAAAAACTGTTTTTT.

The chain couples TRBV27 to TRBJ1-1; 7 bases line up with TRBD1. Trimming took 2 bases from V and 4 from J; bases not matched to a gene: 4. This CDR3 contains 14 residues. CDR1 is MNHEY and CDR2 is SMNVEV in the germline V gene (reference sequence). CDR3 loop: CASSLQGGGTEAFF. CDR3 coding DNA: TGTGCCAGCAGTTTACAGGGGGGCGGCACTGAAGCTTTCTTT.

The chain's CDR3 is CASSPHGGLINEQFF. CDR3 coding DNA: TGTGCCAGCAGCCCTCACGGGGGACTGATCAATGAGCAGTTCTTC. The J gene is TRBJ2-1, the V gene TRBV7-3; D perhaps matches TRBD2 (6 bases). V lost 5 bases to trimming and J lost 6 bases, with 17 bases between them. Germline V gene sequence: CDR1 SGHTA, CDR2 FQGTGA. The CDR3 has 15 amino acids.

This sequence joins TRBV13 and TRBJ2-7, with 10 nucleotides matching TRBD1. V shed 1 base, J shed 1 base, and the junction held 7 bases outside the gene matches. The CDR3 contains 17 residues. The germline gives CDR1 PRHDT, CDR2 FYEKMQ (reference sequence). CDR3 region: CASSLALGTGVSYEQYF. CDR3 sequence (DNA): TGTGCCAGCAGCTTAGCCCTTGGGACAGGGGTTTCCTACGAGCAGTACTTC.

This clone showed up just once. A read error may account for a junction end that differs from germline. J is TRBJ1-5 and V is TRBV2, with TRBD1 matching over 9 bases. Germline loops: CDR1 SNHLY, CDR2 FYNNEI. CDR3 length equals 16 residues. The CDR3: CASRDRGIQSGQPQHF. The CDR3 DNA is TGTGCCAGCCGTGACAGGGGGATACAGTCGGGTCAGCCCCAGCATTTT. The entire variable domain, with the rest obtained from reference TRBV2 and TRBJ1-5, is as follows: EPEVTQTPSHQVTQMGQEVILRCVPISNHLYFYWYRQILGQKVEFLVSFYNNEISEKSEIFDDQFSVERPDGSNFTLKIRSTKLEDSAMYFCASRDRGIQSGQPQHFGDGTRLSIL.